This T cell receptor beta chain emerged from a study of T-cell memory formation after mild COVID-19. The study, taken as a whole, reports: Those CD4+ clones that contracted were mainly in CM and EM (CD8+ ones in EMRA).

Regarding this clonotype: Its antigen remains unknown.

5'RACE, which relied on constant-segment primers, yielded TCR alpha and TCR beta cDNA libraries carrying sample barcodes and UMIs. One entry per CDR3 protein results from TCRdb running MiXCR on the 5' RACE reads. The repertoire holds under 600,000 distinct CDR3 sequences, with less than 25% as singletons. Between the trimmed V and J ends, which lost 7 bases and 9 bases, there was a span of 10 bases. This CDR3 region has 11 residues. Germline CDR1 MNHNS, CDR2 SASEGT. The source is an adult woman who had mild COVID-19 (a few samples of this study predate the infection). Cell type and time point are not known. Sequenced material: PBMCs or a T cell subset sorted from them (not recorded which). This chain connects TRBV6-1 to TRBJ2-1, with D unresolved. In nucleotides, the CDR3 is TGTGCCAGCAAGGCAGATATTGAGCAGTTCTTC. It codes for CASKADIEQFF.